The 21 T cell receptor beta chains below were found in one sample sequenced in a study of T cell repertoires in aging, cancer and after chemotherapy (dated by TCRdb to the late 2010s). The sequencer listed for this sample is Illumina MiSeq. Rearranged TRB sequences spanning V, D and J segments were amplified by multiplex touch-down PCR using a mixed TRB-A/B primer pool. TCRdb redid the processing of the public reads, applying fastp at Q25 and MiXCR, and retained in-frame beta chains. Rows with one shared CDR3 protein collapse into an entry with the most common genes and DNA. For this sample the table gives some 10,000 distinct CDR3 sequences, of which about 35% were detected only once. Just under 8.5% of the sample goes to the ten largest clones. TCR beta rearrangements were amplified from genomic DNA extracted from peripheral blood rather than from sorted cells or RNA. The source material was blood. Source of these receptors: a human donor in good health.

The chain recombines TRBV18 with TRBJ2-7; D tentatively fits TRBD1 or TRBD2 (5 bases each). The V gene lost 2 bases and the J gene lost 3 bases, with 8 bases spanning the gap. Germline assignment: CDR1 KGHSH and CDR2 LQKENI. The CDR3 spans 13 residues. The CDR3 is CASSPVGGYEQYF. CDR3 sequence (DNA): TGTGCCAGCTCACCAGTTGGGGGCTACGAGCAGTACTTC.

The rearrangement links TRBV6-5 to TRBJ1-5, with a possible D match to TRBD1 (5 bases). Deletions cut 6 bases from V and 7 bases from J, with 16 bases between. Germline CDR1 and CDR2: MNHEY and SVGAGI. This CDR3 is 14 amino acids long. CDR3 DNA: TGTGCCAGCAGCCGTCGGGGGGGAGGGCAGCCCCAGCATTTT. It encodes CASSRRGGGQPQHF.

The chain uses TRBV30 and TRBJ1-2, with D uncertain. Germline V CDR1 and CDR2: GTSNPN, SVGIG (reference sequence). CDR3 length equals 12 residues. The V and J ends lost 2 bases and 8 bases respectively, with 12 bases between them. The CDR3 sequence is CAWSLWLGGYTF. In DNA, the CDR3 is TGTGCCTGGAGTCTCTGGTTGGGAGGCTACACCTTC. Looking up the rest from reference TRBV30 and TRBJ1-2 gives the full variable domain: SQTIHQWPATLVQPVGSPLSLECTVEGTSNPNLYWYRQAAGRGLQLLFYSVGIGQISSEVPQNLSASRPQDRQFILSSKKLLLSDSGFYLCAWSLWLGGYTFGSGTRLTVV.

This chain uses TRBV7-9 with TRBJ2-7; 7 bases match TRBD1. The CDR3 sequence is 16 residues long. With V trimmed by 4 bases and J by 2 bases, 11 bases remained unmatched. Per germline, CDR1 SEHNR and CDR2 FQNEAQ (reference sequence). CDR3 amino acids: CASSSGTGEKTYEQYF. DNA for the CDR3: TGTGCCAGCAGCTCAGGTACAGGGGAGAAGACCTACGAGCAGTACTTC. Filled out from reference TRBV7-9 and TRBJ2-7, the complete variable domain reads DTGVSQNPRHKITKRGQNVTFRCDPISEHNRLYWYRQTLGQGPEFLTYFQNEAQLEKSRLLSDRFSAERPKGSFSTLEIQRTEQGDSAMYLCASSSGTGEKTYEQYFGPGTRLTVT.

This clonotype was observed a few times. V is TRBV6-5 and J is TRBJ1-2, with D maybe TRBD1 (5 bases). The V gene lost 0 bases and the J gene lost 4 bases, with 12 bases spanning the gap. The CDR3 sequence is 15 residues long. Germline CDR1 reads MNHEY; CDR2 reads SVGAGI. CDR3 coding DNA: TGTGCCAGCAGTTACTCGCTAGGGGTCCCCTATGGCTACACCTTC. Its protein product is CASSYSLGVPYGYTF.

V gene TRBV6-6 combines with J gene TRBJ2-1, with D perhaps TRBD2 (6 bases). Germline lookup yields CDR1 MNHNY and CDR2 SVGAGI (reference sequence). CDR3 length: 16 residues. V was clipped by 6 bases and J by 0 bases, with 15 bases between them. The CDR3 spells CASSYISGSSYNEQFF. The CDR3 DNA reads as TGTGCCAGCAGCTATATTAGCGGAAGCTCCTACAATGAGCAGTTCTTC.

The chain couples TRBV30 to TRBJ2-1; no definite D call. The CDR3 is 14 residues long. The germline V gene has CDR1 GTSNPN and CDR2 SVGIG (reference sequence). The germline V and J ends were trimmed by 4 bases and 5 bases, with 15 bases remaining between them. The DNA of the CDR3 is TGTGCCTGGACAGACTCCACTGCCGACAATGAGCAGTTCTTC. Translated: CAWTDSTADNEQFF.

This sequence joins TRBV11-1 and TRBJ2-1; 7 bases are shared with TRBD2. Germline-derived CDR1 and CDR2 are SGHAT and FQDESV (reference sequence). This CDR3 region has 16 residues. With V trimmed by 2 bases and J by 2 bases, 6 bases remained unmatched. The CDR3 coding sequence is TGTGCCAGCAGCTTATTAAGGAGCGGGGCCTACAATGAGCAGTTCTTC. This gives the protein CASSLLRSGAYNEQFF.

The V and J genes are TRBV6-5 and TRBJ2-7, with 9 bases aligning to TRBD1. The trim removed 10 bases at V and 3 bases at J, leaving 4 bases unmatched. The CDR3 sequence is 12 residues long. Germline CDR1 MNHEY, CDR2 SVGAGI. Written as DNA, the CDR3 is TGTGCCAACAGACAGGGGGACTACGAGCAGTACTTC. Translation gives CANRQGDYEQYF.

This clonotype was seen a few times. The chain joins TRBV5-6 to TRBJ2-5; D is tentatively TRBD1 or TRBD2 (5 bases each). The germline CDR1 and CDR2 sequences are SGHDT and YYEEEE. The V end was cut by 3 bases, the J end by 5 bases, with 23 bases between. There are 17 residues in the CDR3. CDR3 DNA: TGTGCCAGCAGCTCAGATCTATCGACGGGGCCGAGGGAGACCCAGTACTTC. Its protein is CASSSDLSTGPRETQYF.

The chain links TRBV27 to TRBJ2-1; 10 bases align to TRBD2. The V gene end was trimmed by 1 base and the J gene end by 3 bases; junction bases not matched to a gene: 3. There are 16 residues in the CDR3. The germline V gene encodes CDR1 MNHEY and CDR2 SMNVEV (reference sequence). This chain's CDR3 is CASSLWGLARYNEQFF. In DNA, the CDR3 is TGTGCCAGCAGTTTATGGGGACTAGCGCGCTACAATGAGCAGTTCTTC.

The chain is built from TRBV7-6 and TRBJ1-2; no definite D call. Germline-derived CDR1 and CDR2 are SGHVS and FNYEAQ. The CDR3 loop spans 16 amino acids. Trimming stripped 5 bases from V and 1 base from J, with 17 bases between. The CDR3 loop is CASSSVSDAFNYGYTF. The CDR3 bases are TGTGCCAGCAGCAGCGTGTCGGACGCCTTTAACTATGGCTACACCTTC.

This clonotype was counted a single time. V gene TRBV19 combines with J gene TRBJ2-3, with 10 bases fitting TRBD1. Germline V CDR1 and CDR2: LNHDA, SQIVND (reference sequence). The CDR3 extends over 14 amino acids. The junction had 4 bases not matched to a gene; V was cut back by 4 bases and J by 6 bases. The CDR3 coding sequence is TGTGCCAGTAGTACGACAGGGGGCGCGGATACGCAGTATTTT. Translated, it gives CASSTTGGADTQYF.

The chain carries TRBV6-1 and TRBJ1-2; TRBD1 might be the D (6 bases). Germline CDR1 MNHNS, CDR2 SASEGT. The CDR3 spans 14 residues. Trimming stripped 1 base from V and 3 bases from J, with 9 bases between. The CDR3 spells CASSEGTDYYGYTF. As DNA, the CDR3 is TGTGCCAGCAGTGAAGGGACAGACTACTATGGCTACACCTTC.

This chain links TRBV7-2 with TRBJ2-7; perhaps TRBD2 as D (5 bases). CDR1 and CDR2 from the germline V gene are SGHTA and FQGNSA. The CDR3 runs to 12 residues. Trimming cost V 1 base and J 4 bases, with 5 bases left between them. The CDR3 coding sequence is TGTGCCAGCAGCTTAGAGCGGTACGAGCAGTACTTC. Translated: CASSLERYEQYF.

In its sample, this clonotype was seen once. This chain links TRBV10-3 with TRBJ2-3; D is uncertain. Trimming took off 6 bases at V and 5 bases at J, with 9 bases between the two ends. Germline V gene data show CDR1 as ENHRY and CDR2 as SYGVKD. This CDR3 region has 12 residues. DNA for the CDR3: TGTGCCATCAGCTCCCAAGGAGATACGCAGTATTTT. Protein sequence: CAISSQGDTQYF.

This clonotype is termed medium-sized (0.01 to 0.1%). The chain carries TRBV29-1 and TRBJ2-5; D is undetermined. V was shortened by 0 bases and J by 1 base, with 6 bases between the two germline ends. The germline CDR1 and CDR2 sequences are SQVTM and ANQGSEA. The CDR3 extends over 13 amino acids. CDR3 sequence (DNA): TGCAGCGTTGAAGACCCCTTCCAAGAGACCCAGTACTTC. Its protein product is CSVEDPFQETQYF.

J is TRBJ2-1 and V is TRBV19; 9 bases map to TRBD2. The CDR3 consists of 16 residues. Trimming cost V 6 bases and J 0 bases; bases outside gene matches: 6. CDR1 is LNHDA and CDR2 is SQIVND in the germline V gene (reference sequence). CDR3 DNA: TGTGCCAGTAGGAAGACTAGCGGAAGCTCCTACAATGAGCAGTTCTTC. Protein sequence: CASRKTSGSSYNEQFF.

This clonotype has just a few counts. This chain links TRBV15 with TRBJ2-7; the match to TRBD2 covers 7 bases. CDR1 and CDR2 (germline): LNHNV, YYDKDF (reference sequence). The CDR3 is 14 amino acids. The V segment lost 0 bases and the J segment 6 bases; nucleotides outside the gene matches: 5. The CDR3 nucleotides are TGTGCCACCAGCAGAGATCGGGGAGGGTTCGAGCAGTACTTC. It is translated as CATSRDRGGFEQYF.

This clonotype has just one count. The rearrangement joins TRBV6-5 to TRBJ1-5; a weak D match, TRBD1 (6 bases). Germline-derived CDR1 and CDR2 are MNHEY and SVGAGI. The CDR3 runs to 15 residues. Trimming pared 6 bases from V and 2 bases from J, leaving 14 bases between. Here the CDR3 DNA reads TGTGCCAGCAGAGGGGGGGCTGGGCGCAATCAGCCCCAGCATTTT. The encoded protein is CASRGGAGRNQPQHF.

V usage is TRBV7-9 and J usage is TRBJ2-7, with a weak D call TRBD2 (5 bases). Germline V CDR1 and CDR2: SEHNR, FQNEAQ (reference sequence). V was clipped by 5 bases and J by 3 bases, with 17 bases between them. The CDR3 totals 15 residues. CDR3 DNA sequence: TGTGCCAGCAGCCGAGAACTAGGACTGAGCTACGAGCAGTACTTC. Residues: CASSRELGLSYEQYF.